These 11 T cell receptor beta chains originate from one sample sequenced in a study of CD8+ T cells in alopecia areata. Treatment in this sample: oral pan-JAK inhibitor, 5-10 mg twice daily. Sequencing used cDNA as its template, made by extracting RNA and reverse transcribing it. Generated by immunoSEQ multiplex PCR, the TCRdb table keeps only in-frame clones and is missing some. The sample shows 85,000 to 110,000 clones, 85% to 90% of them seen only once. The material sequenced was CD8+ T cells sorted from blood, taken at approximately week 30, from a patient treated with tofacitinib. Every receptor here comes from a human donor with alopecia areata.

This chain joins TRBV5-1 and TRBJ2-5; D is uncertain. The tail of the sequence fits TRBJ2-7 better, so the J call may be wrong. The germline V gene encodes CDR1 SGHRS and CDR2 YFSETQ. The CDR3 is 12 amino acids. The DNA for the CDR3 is TGCGCCAGCAGCCATATGGGCTACGAGCAGTACTTC. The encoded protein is CASSHMGYEQYF.

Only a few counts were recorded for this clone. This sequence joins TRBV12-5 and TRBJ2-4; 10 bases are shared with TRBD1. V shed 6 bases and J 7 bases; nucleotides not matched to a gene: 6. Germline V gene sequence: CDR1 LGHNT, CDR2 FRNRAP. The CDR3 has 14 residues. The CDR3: CASGEWDRGNIQYF. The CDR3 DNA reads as TGTGCTAGTGGAGAATGGGACAGGGGTAACATTCAGTACTTC. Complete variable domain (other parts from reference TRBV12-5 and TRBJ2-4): DARVTQTPRHKVTEMGQEVTMRCQPILGHNTVFWYRQTMMQGLELLAYFRNRAPLDDSGMPKDRFSAEMPDATLATLKIQPSEPRDSAVYFCASGEWDRGNIQYFGAGTRLSVL.

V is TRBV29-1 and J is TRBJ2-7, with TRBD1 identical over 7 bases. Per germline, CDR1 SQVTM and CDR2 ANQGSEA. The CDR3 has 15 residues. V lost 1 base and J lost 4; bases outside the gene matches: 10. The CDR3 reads CSVEGSGQLNYEQYF. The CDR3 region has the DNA TGCAGCGTTGAAGGATCGGGACAGCTGAATTACGAGCAGTACTTC.

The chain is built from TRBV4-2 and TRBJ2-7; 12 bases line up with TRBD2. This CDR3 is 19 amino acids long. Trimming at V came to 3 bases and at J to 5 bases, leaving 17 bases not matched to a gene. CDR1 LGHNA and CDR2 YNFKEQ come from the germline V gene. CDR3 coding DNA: TGTGCCAGCAGCCAGACCCTACTAGCGGGGGGCCAATTCGGCAACGAGCAGTACTTC. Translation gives CASSQTLLAGGQFGNEQYF.

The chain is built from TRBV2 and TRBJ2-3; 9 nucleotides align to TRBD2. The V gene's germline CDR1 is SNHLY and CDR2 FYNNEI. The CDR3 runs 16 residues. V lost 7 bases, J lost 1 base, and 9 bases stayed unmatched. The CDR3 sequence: CASTFRTSVRTDTQYF. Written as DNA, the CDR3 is TGTGCCAGCACCTTTCGGACTAGCGTGCGCACAGATACGCAGTATTTT.

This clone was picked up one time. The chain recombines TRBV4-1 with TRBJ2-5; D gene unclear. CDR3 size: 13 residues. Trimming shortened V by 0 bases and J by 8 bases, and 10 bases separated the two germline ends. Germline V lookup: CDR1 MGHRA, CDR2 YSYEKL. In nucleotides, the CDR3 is TGCGCCAGCAGCCAAGAGGGTCTGGGTACCCAGTACTTC. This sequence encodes CASSQEGLGTQYF.

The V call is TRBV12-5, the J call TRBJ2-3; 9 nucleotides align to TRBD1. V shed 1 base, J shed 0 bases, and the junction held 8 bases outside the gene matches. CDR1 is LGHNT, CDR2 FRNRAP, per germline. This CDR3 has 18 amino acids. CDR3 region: CASGLDTMGQGSTDTQYF. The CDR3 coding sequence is TGTGCTAGTGGTTTGGATACTATGGGACAGGGCAGCACAGATACGCAGTATTTT.

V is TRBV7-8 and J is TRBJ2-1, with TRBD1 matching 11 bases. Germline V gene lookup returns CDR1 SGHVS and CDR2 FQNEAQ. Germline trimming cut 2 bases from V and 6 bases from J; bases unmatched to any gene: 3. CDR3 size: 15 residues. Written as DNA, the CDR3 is TGTGCCAGCAGCTTATGGACAGGGGGCATCAATGAGCAGTTCTTC. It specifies CASSLWTGGINEQFF.

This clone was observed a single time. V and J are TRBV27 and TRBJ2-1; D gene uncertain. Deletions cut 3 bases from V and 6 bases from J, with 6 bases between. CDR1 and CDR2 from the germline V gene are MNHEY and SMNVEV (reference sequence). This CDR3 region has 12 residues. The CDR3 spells CASSFLGNEQFF. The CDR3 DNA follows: TGTGCCAGCAGTTTTTTGGGCAATGAGCAGTTCTTC.

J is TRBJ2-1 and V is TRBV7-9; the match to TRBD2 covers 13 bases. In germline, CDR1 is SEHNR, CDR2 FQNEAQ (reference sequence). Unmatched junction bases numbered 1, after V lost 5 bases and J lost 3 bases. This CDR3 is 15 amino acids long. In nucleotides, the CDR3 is TGTGCCAGCAGCGGGACTAGCGGGGACTACAATGAGCAGTTCTTC. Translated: CASSGTSGDYNEQFF. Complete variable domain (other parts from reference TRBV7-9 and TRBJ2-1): DTGVSQNPRHKITKRGQNVTFRCDPISEHNRLYWYRQTLGQGPEFLTYFQNEAQLEKSRLLSDRFSAERPKGSFSTLEIQRTEQGDSAMYLCASSGTSGDYNEQFFGPGTRLTVL.

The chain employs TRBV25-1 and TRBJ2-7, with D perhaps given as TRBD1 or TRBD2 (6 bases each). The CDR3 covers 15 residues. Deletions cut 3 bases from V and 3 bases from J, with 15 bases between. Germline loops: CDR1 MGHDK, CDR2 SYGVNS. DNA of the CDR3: TGTGCCAGCAGTGATAGTACGGAGGGGGTCTACGAGCAGTACTTC. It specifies CASSDSTEGVYEQYF.